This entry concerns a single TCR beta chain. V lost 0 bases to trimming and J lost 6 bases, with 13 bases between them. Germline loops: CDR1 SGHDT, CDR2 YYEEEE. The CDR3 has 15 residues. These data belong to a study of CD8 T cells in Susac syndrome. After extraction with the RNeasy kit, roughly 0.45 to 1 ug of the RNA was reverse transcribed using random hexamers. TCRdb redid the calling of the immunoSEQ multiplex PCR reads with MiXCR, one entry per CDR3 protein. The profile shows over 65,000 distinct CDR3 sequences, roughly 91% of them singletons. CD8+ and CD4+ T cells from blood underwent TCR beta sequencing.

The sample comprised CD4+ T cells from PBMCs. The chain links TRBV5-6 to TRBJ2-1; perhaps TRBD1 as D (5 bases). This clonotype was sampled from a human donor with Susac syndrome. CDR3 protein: CASSLGTHRGNEQFF. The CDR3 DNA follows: TGTGCCAGCAGCTTGGGGACCCATAGGGGCAATGAGCAGTTCTTC.